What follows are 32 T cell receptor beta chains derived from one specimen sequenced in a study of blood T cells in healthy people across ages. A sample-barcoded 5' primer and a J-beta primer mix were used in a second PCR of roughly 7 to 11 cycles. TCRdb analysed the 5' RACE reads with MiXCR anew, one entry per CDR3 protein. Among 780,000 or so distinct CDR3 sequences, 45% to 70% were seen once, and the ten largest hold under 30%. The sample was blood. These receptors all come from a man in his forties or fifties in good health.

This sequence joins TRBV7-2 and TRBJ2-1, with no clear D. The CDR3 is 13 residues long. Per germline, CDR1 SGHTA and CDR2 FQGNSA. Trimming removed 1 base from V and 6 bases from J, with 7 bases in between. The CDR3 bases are TGTGCCAGCAGCTTAGAACCCATCAATGAGCAGTTCTTC. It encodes CASSLEPINEQFF.

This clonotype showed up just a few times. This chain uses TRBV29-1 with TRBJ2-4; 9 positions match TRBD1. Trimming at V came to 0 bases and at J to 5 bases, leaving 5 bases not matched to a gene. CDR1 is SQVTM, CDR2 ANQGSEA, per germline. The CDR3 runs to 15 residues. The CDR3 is CSVEDPTGGENIQYF. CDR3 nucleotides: TGCAGCGTTGAAGATCCGACAGGGGGGGAAAACATTCAGTACTTC.

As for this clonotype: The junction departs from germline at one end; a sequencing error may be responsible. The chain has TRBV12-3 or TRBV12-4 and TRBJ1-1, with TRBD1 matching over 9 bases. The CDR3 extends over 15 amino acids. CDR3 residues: CASSVTGGSNTKAFF. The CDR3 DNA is TGTGCCAGCAGTGTTACAGGGGGCTCGAACACTAAAGCTTTCTTT.

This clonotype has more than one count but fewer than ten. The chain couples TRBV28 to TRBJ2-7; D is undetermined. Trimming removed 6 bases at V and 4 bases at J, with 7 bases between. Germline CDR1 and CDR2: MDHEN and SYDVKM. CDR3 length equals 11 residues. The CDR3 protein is CASRTQYEQYF. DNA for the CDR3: TGTGCCAGCAGGACCCAGTACGAGCAGTACTTC.

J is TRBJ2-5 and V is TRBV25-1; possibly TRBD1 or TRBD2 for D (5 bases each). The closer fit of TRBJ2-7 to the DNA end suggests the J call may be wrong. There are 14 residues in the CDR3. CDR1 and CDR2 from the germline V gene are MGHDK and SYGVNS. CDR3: CASSEPGTPDEQYF. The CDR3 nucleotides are TGTGCCAGCAGTGAACCAGGGACCCCTGACGAGCAGTACTTC.

CDR3 in amino acids: CASSHPITDTQYF. The DNA for the CDR3 is TGTGCCAGCAGCCACCCGATCACAGATACGCAGTATTTT. V gene TRBV16 combines with J gene TRBJ2-3; D unresolved. Germline V gives CDR1 KGHSY, CDR2 FQNENV. The CDR3 runs 13 residues. The V gene lost 3 bases and the J gene lost 2 bases, with 6 bases spanning the gap.

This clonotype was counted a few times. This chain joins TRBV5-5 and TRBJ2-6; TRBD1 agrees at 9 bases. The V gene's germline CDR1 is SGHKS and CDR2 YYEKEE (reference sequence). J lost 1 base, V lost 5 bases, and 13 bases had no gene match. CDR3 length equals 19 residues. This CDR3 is CASRPMTGGILSGANVLTF. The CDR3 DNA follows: TGTGCCAGCAGGCCAATGACAGGGGGAATATTATCTGGGGCCAACGTCCTGACTTTC.

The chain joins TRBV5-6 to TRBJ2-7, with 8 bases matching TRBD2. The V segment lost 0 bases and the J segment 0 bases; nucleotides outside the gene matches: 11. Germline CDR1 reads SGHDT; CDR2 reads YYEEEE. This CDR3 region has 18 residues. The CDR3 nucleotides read TGTGCCAGCAGCTTGGGCAAGTCCTTAGCGGGGAGCTCCTACGAGCAGTACTTC. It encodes CASSLGKSLAGSSYEQYF.

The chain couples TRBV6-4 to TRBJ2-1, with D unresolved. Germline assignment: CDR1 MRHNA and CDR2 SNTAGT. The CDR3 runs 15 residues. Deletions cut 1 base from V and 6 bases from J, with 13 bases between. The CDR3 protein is CASSDFFGPSNEQFF. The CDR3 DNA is TGTGCCAGCAGTGACTTTTTCGGCCCGAGCAATGAGCAGTTCTTC.

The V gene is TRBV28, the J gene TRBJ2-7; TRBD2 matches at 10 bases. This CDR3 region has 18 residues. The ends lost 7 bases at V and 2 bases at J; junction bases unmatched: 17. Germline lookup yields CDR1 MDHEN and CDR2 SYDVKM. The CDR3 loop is CASTSPGGGTSVPYEQYF. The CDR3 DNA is TGTGCCAGCACCTCTCCCGGGGGGGGGACTAGCGTCCCCTACGAGCAGTACTTC.

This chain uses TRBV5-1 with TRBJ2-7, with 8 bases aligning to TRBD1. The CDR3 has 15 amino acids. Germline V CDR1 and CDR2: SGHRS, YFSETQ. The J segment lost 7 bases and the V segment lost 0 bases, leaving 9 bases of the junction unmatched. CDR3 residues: CASSLDQGAYNEQYF. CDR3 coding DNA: TGCGCCAGCAGCTTGGACCAGGGGGCCTACAATGAGCAGTACTTC.

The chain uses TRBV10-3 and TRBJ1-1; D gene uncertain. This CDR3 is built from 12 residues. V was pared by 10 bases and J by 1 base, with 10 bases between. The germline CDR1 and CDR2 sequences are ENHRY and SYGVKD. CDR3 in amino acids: CATCSGNTEAFF. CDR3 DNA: TGTGCCACCTGTTCGGGGAACACTGAAGCTTTCTTT.

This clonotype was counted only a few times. CDR3 residues: CAIPNGTSGNIQYF. CDR3 nucleotide sequence: TGTGCCATCCCAAACGGGACTAGCGGAAACATTCAGTACTTC. V usage is TRBV28 and J usage is TRBJ2-4, with 11 positions matching TRBD2. The CDR3 sequence is 14 residues long. Germline lookup yields CDR1 MDHEN and CDR2 SYDVKM. V trimming: 10 bases; J trimming: 6 bases; junction bases outside the gene matches: 8.

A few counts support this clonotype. CDR3: CASSYTIEGGGYTF. For the CDR3, the DNA is TGTGCCAGCAGTTACACGATCGAGGGAGGCGGCTACACCTTC. V is TRBV6-5 and J is TRBJ1-2, with D hard to call. The ends were cut back, 2 bases at V and 8 bases at J, with 15 bases in the middle. The germline V gene encodes CDR1 MNHEY and CDR2 SVGAGI. CDR3 length equals 14 residues.

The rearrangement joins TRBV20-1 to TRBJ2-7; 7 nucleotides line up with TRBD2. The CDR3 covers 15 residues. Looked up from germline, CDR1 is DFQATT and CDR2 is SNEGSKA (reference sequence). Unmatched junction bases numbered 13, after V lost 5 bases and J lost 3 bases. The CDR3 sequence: CSAPKPTSPGYEQYF. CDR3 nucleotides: TGCAGTGCTCCTAAACCGACTAGCCCGGGCTACGAGCAGTACTTC.

The CDR3: CASMVGRNSEQFF. The CDR3 DNA is TGTGCCAGCATGGTCGGGAGAAATAGTGAGCAGTTCTTC. The chain carries TRBV2 and TRBJ2-1; D might be TRBD2 (6 bases). The germline V gene encodes CDR1 SNHLY and CDR2 FYNNEI. V lost 7 bases and J 9 bases, leaving 16 bases between the germline ends. CDR3 length equals 13 residues.

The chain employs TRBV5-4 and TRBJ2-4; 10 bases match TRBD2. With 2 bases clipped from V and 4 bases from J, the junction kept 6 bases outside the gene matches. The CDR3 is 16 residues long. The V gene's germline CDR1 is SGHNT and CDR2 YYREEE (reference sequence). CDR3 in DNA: TGTGCCAGCAGCTTAGAATCACTAGCGGGGAAAAACATTCAGTACTTC. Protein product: CASSLESLAGKNIQYF.

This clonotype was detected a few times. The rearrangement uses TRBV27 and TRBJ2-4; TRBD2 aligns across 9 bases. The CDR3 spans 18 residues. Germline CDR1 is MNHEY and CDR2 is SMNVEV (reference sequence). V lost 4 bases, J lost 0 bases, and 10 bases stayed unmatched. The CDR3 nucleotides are TGTGCCAGCAGTTCTGACTATCCAGCGGGGGGAGCCAAAAACATTCAGTACTTC. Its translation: CASSSDYPAGGAKNIQYF.

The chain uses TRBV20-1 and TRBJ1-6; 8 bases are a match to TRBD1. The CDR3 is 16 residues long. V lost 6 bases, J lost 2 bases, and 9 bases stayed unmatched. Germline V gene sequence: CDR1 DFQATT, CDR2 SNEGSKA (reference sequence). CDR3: CSASVAGGAYNSPLHF. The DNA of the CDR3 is TGCAGTGCGAGTGTCGCAGGGGGCGCCTATAATTCACCCCTCCACTTT.

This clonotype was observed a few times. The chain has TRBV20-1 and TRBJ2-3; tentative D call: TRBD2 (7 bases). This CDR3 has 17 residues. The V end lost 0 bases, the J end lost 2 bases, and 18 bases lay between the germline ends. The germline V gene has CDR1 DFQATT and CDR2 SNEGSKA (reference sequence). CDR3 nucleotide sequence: TGCAGTGCTAGAGATCCCTCGGGGGGCCCTGACACAGATACGCAGTATTTT. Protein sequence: CSARDPSGGPDTDTQYF.

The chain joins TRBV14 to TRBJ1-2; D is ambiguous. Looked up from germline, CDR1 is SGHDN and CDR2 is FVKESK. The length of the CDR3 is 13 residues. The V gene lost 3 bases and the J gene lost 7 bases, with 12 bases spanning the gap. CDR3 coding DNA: TGTGCCAGCAGCCACCCACGACACGTTGGCTACACCTTC. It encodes CASSHPRHVGYTF. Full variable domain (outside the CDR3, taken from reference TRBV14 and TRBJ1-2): EAGVTQFPSHSVIEKGQTVTLRCDPISGHDNLYWYRRVMGKEIKFLLHFVKESKQDESGMPNNRFLAERTGGTYSTLKVQPAELEDSGVYFCASSHPRHVGYTFGSGTRLTVV.

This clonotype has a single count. CDR3 coding DNA: TGCGCCAGCAGCCAAGTTGCGGGGACTAGCGGAAGGCTGTCCAAGCAGTACTTC. Translated, it gives CASSQVAGTSGRLSKQYF. The chain employs TRBV4-3 and TRBJ2-7, with 11 bases that match TRBD2. V shed 1 base, J shed 8 bases, and the junction held 16 bases outside the gene matches. The length of the CDR3 is 18 residues. Germline loops: CDR1 LGHNA, CDR2 YSLEER.

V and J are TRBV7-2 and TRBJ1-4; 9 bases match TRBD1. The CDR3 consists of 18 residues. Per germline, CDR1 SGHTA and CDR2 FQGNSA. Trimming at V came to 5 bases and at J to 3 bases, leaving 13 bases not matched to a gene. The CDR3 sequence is CASSVSGQGIGANEKLFF. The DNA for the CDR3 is TGTGCCAGCAGCGTATCCGGACAGGGGATTGGTGCTAATGAAAAACTGTTTTTT.

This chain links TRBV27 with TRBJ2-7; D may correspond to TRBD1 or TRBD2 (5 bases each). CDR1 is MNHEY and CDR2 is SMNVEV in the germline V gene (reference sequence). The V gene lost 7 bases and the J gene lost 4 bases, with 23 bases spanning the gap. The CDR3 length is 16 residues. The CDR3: CASTPSVGTIFYEQYF. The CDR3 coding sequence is TGTGCCAGCACCCCGTCTGTCGGGACGATATTTTACGAGCAGTACTTC.

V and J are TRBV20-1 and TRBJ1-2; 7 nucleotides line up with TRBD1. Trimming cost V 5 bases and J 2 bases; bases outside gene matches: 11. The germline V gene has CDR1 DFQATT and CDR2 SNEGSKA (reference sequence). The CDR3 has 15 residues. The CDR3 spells CSAYQTGRPNYGYTF. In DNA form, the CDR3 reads TGCAGTGCTTACCAGACAGGGCGACCCAACTATGGCTACACCTTC.

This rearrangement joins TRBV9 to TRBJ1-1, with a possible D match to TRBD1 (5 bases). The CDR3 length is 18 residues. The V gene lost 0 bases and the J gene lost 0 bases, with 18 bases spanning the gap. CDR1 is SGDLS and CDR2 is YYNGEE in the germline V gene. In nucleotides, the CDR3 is TGTGCCAGCAGCGTAGAGGTAGGGGTACAACACCTGAACACTGAAGCTTTCTTT. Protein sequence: CASSVEVGVQHLNTEAFF.

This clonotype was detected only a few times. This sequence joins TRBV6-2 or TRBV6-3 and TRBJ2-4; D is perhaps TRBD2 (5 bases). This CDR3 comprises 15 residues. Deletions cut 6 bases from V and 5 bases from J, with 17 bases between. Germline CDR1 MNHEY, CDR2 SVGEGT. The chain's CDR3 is CASSPRTTTQNIQYF. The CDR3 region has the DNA TGTGCCAGCAGCCCAAGGACGACTACCCAAAACATTCAGTACTTC.

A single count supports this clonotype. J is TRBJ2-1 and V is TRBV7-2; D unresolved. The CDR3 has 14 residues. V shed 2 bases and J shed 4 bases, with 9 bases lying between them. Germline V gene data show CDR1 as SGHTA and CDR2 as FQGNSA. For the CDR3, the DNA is TGTGCCAGCAGCTTAAGGTACAATTACAATGAGCAGTTCTTC. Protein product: CASSLRYNYNEQFF.

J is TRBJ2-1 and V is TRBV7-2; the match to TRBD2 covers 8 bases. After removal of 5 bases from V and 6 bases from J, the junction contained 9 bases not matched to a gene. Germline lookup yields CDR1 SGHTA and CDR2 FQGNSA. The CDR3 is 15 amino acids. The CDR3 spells CASSQRGRAGNEQFF. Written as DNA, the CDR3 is TGTGCCAGCAGCCAGCGGGGGCGCGCTGGCAATGAGCAGTTCTTC.

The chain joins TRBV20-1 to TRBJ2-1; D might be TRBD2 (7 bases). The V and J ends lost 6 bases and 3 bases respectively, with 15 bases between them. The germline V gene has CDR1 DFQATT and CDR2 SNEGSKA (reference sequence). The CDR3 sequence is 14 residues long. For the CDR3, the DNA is TGCAGTGCCAGCTGGGGGGGCGACTACAATGAGCAGTTCTTC. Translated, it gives CSASWGGDYNEQFF.

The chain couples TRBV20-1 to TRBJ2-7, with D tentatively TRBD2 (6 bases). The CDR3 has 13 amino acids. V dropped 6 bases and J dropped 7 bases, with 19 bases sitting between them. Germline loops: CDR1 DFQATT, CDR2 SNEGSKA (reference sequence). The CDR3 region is CSAPAGPFNEQYF. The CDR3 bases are TGCAGTGCCCCCGCGGGACCATTCAATGAGCAGTACTTC.

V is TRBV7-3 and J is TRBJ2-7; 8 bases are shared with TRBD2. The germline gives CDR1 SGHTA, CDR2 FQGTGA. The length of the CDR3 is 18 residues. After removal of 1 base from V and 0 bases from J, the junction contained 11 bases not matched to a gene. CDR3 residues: CASSLNAGGRFSSYEQYF. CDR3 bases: TGTGCCAGCAGCTTAAATGCGGGAGGCCGGTTTAGCTCCTACGAGCAGTACTTC.